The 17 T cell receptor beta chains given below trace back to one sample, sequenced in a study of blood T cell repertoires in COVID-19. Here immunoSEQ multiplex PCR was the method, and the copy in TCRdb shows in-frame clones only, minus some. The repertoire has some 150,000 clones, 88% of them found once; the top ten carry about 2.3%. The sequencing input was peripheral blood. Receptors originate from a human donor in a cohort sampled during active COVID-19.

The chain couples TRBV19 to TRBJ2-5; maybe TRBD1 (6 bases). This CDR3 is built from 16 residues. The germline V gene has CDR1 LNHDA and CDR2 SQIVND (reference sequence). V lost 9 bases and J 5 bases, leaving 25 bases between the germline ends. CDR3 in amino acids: CASTSEQGMGAETQYF. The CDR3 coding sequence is TGTGCCAGCACATCCGAACAGGGCATGGGTGCGGAGACCCAGTACTTC.

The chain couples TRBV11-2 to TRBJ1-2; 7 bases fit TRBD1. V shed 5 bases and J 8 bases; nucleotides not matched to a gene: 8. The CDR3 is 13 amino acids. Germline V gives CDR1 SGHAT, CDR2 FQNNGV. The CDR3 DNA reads TGTGCCAGCAGCCTCGACAGGGCAGGCGGCTACACCTTC. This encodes CASSLDRAGGYTF.

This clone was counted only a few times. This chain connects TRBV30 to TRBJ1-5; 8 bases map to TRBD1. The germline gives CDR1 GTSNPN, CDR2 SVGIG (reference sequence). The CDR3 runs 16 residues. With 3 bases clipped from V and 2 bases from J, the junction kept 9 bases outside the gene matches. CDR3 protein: CAWSVGTGSGNQPQHF. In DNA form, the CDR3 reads TGTGCCTGGAGCGTGGGGACAGGATCGGGCAATCAGCCCCAGCATTTT.

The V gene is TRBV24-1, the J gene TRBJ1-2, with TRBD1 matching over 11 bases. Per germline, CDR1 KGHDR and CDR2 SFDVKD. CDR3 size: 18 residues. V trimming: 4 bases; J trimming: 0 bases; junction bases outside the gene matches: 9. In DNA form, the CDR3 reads TGTGCCACCAGTGAGGGGGGGACAGGGGGTCGAGCTAACTATGGCTACACCTTC. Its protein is CATSEGGTGGRANYGYTF.

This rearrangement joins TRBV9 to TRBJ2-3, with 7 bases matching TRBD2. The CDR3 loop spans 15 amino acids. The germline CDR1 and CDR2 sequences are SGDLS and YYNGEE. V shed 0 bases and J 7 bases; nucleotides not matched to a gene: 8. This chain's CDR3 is CASSVATSDSNTQYF. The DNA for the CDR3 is TGTGCCAGCAGCGTAGCTACTAGCGACTCCAATACGCAGTATTTT.

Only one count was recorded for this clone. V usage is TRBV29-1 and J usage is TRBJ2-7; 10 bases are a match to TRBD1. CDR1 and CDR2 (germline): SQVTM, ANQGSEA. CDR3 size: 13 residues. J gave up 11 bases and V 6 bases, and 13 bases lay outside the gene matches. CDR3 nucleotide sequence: TGCAGCGTCGCCCATTCCGGGACAGGGGAAAAGTACTTC. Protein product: CSVAHSGTGEKYF.

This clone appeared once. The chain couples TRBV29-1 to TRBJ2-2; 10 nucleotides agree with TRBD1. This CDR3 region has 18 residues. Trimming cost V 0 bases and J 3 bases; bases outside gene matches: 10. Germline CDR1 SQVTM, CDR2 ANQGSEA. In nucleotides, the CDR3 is TGCAGCGTTGAAGATCCTCGGACAGGGGGTGTCGACACCGGGGAGCTGTTTTTT. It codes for CSVEDPRTGGVDTGELFF.

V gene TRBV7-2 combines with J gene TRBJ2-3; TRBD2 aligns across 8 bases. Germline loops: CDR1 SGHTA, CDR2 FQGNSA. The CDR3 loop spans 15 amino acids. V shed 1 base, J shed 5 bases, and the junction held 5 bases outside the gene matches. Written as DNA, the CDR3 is TGTGCCAGCAGCTTAGTATGGCTAGCGGGAGATACGCAGTATTTT. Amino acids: CASSLVWLAGDTQYF.

CDR3 loop: CASSQDWGTGGHRYEQYF. The DNA for the CDR3 is TGTGCCAGCAGCCAAGATTGGGGGACAGGAGGTCACCGATACGAGCAGTACTTC. The chain joins TRBV14 to TRBJ2-7; TRBD1 agrees at 8 bases. There are 18 residues in the CDR3. Germline values: CDR1 SGHDN, CDR2 FVKESK. The junction had 14 bases not matched to a gene; V was cut back by 0 bases and J by 4 bases.

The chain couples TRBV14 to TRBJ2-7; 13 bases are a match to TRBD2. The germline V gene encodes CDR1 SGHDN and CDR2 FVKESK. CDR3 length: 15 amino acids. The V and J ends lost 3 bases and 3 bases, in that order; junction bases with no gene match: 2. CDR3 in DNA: TGTGCCAGCAGCCAGAGGACTAGCGGGAGCTACGAGCAGTACTTC. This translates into CASSQRTSGSYEQYF.

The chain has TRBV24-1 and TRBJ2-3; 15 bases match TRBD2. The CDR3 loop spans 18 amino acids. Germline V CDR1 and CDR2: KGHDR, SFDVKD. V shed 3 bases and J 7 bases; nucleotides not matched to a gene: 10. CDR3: CATSDPGTSGRSLYTQYF. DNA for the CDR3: TGTGCCACCAGTGATCCCGGGACTAGCGGGAGGAGTCTCTATACGCAGTATTTT.

The CDR3 loop is CASSLATNTEAFF. For the CDR3, the DNA is TGTGCCAGCAGCTTAGCAACTAACACTGAAGCTTTCTTT. The chain couples TRBV7-2 to TRBJ1-1; D ambiguous. With 0 bases removed from V and 2 bases from J, the gap between germline ends came to 4 bases. This CDR3 has 13 amino acids. The germline CDR1 and CDR2 sequences are SGHTA and FQGNSA.

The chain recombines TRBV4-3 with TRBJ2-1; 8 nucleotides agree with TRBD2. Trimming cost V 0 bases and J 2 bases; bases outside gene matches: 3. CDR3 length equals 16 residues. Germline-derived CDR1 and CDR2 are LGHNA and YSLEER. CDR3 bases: TGCGCCAGCAGCCAAGATGAAGCGGGGGCCTACAATGAGCAGTTCTTC. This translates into CASSQDEAGAYNEQFF.

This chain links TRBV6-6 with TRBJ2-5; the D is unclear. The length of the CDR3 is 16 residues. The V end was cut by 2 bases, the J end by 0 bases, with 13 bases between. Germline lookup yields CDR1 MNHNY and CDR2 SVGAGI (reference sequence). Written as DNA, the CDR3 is TGTGCCAGCAGTTACCGTTCAGAACGGGACCAAGAGACCCAGTACTTC. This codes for CASSYRSERDQETQYF.

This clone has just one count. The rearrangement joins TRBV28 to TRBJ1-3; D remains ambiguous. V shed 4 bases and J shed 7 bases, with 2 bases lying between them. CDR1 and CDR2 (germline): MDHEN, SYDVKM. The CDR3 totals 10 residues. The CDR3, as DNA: TGTGCCAGCAGTTCGAACACCATATATTTT. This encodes CASSSNTIYF.

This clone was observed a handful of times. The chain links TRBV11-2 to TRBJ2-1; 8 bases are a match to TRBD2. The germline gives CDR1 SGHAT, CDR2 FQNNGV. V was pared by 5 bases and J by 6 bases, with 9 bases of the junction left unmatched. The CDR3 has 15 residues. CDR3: CASSLSGRETNEQFF. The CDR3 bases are TGTGCCAGCAGCCTGAGCGGGAGAGAGACCAATGAGCAGTTCTTC.

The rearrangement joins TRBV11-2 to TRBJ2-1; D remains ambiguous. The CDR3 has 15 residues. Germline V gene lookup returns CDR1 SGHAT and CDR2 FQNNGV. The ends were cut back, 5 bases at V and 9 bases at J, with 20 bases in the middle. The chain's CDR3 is CASSPTWSPPGEQFF. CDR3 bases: TGTGCCAGCAGCCCCACGTGGTCCCCCCCGGGTGAGCAGTTCTTC.